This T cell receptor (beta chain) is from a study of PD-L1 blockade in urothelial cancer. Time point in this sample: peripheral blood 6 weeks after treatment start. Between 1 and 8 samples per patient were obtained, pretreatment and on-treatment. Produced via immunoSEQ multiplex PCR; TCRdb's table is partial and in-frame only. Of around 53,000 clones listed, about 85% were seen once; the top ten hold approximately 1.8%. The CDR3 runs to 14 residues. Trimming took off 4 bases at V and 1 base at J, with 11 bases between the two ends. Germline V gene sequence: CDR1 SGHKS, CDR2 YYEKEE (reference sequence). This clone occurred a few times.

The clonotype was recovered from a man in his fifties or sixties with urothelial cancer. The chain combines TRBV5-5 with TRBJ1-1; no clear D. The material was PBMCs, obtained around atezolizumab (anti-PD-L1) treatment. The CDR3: CASSVYSSNTEAFF. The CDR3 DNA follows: TGTGCCAGCAGCGTCTACAGCTCGAACACTGAAGCTTTCTTT.